The 30 T cell receptor beta chains below were found in one sample sequenced in a study of blood T cell repertoires in COVID-19. Using immunoSEQ multiplex PCR, the repertoire was profiled, and TCRdb retains in-frame clones only, with some absent. This repertoire shows 150,000 to 200,000 clones, 70% to 90% found once; its top ten account for 20% to 25%. The sample taken for sequencing was PBMCs or T cells enriched from blood (not recorded which). These TCRs come from a woman aged 40 to 50 in a cohort exposed to, infected with or recovered from COVID-19 (not recorded which).

V gene TRBV20-1 combines with J gene TRBJ2-1, with 8 bases fitting TRBD2. The CDR3 totals 16 residues. After removal of 3 bases from V and 8 bases from J, the junction contained 15 bases not matched to a gene. Germline lookup yields CDR1 DFQATT and CDR2 SNEGSKA (reference sequence). The CDR3 loop reads CSASGLAGSPPDEQFF. CDR3 sequence (DNA): TGCAGTGCTAGTGGGCTAGCGGGTAGCCCCCCGGATGAGCAGTTCTTC.

The count of this clone is one. The chain employs TRBV19 and TRBJ2-7; 7 bases are shared with TRBD2. J lost 3 bases, V lost 1 base, and 6 bases had no gene match. CDR3 length: 15 amino acids. Germline V lookup: CDR1 LNHDA, CDR2 SQIVND (reference sequence). The CDR3 sequence: CASSIVASGRYEQYF. The CDR3 DNA is TGTGCCAGTAGTATAGTGGCTAGCGGACGCTACGAGCAGTACTTC.

J is TRBJ2-7 and V is TRBV4-1; D is unresolved. This CDR3 contains 15 residues. Germline assignment: CDR1 MGHRA and CDR2 YSYEKL. Trimming took off 5 bases at V and 1 base at J, with 15 bases between the two ends. This CDR3 is CASSAVPAGSYEQYF. The CDR3 DNA sequence: TGCGCCAGCAGCGCAGTACCTGCAGGATCCTACGAGCAGTACTTC.

The chain employs TRBV3-1 (or the pseudogene TRBV3-2) and TRBJ2-3; the D is unclear. The V end was cut by 4 bases, the J end by 4 bases, with 6 bases between. From germline, CDR1 is LGHDT and CDR2 YNNKEL (reference sequence). The CDR3 runs 12 residues. The CDR3, as DNA: TGTGCCAGCAGCCTCCGTTCAGATACGCAGTATTTT. It yields the protein CASSLRSDTQYF.

V gene TRBV7-2 combines with J gene TRBJ2-1; TRBD2 aligns across 7 bases. From germline, CDR1 is SGHTA and CDR2 FQGNSA. Unmatched junction bases numbered 6, after V lost 1 base and J lost 0 bases. CDR3 length: 17 residues. The CDR3 DNA is TGTGCCAGCAGCTTAGGATGGCGGGGGAGCTCCTACAATGAGCAGTTCTTC. Protein: CASSLGWRGSSYNEQFF.

The chain carries TRBV12-3 or TRBV12-4 and TRBJ1-1; 10 bases fit TRBD1. J was trimmed by 9 bases and V by 4 bases; bases with no gene match: 5. The CDR3 sequence is 13 residues long. CDR3 nucleotides: TGTGCCAGCAGTTGGACAGGGGGTGATCAAGCTTTCTTT. As protein: CASSWTGGDQAFF.

CDR3 protein: CATSGSPTGVNEQFF. For the CDR3, the DNA is TGTGCCACCAGTGGCTCCCCTACAGGGGTCAATGAGCAGTTCTTC. The chain combines TRBV24-1 with TRBJ2-1; 7 nucleotides agree with TRBD1. In germline, CDR1 is KGHDR, CDR2 SFDVKD. Trimming took 5 bases from V and 6 from J; bases not matched to a gene: 9. The CDR3 loop spans 15 amino acids.

The chain is built from TRBV7-9 and TRBJ1-2, with D possibly matching TRBD1 (5 bases). Germline CDR1 SEHNR, CDR2 FQNEAQ (reference sequence). The CDR3 contains 15 residues. V gave up 1 base and J gave up 2 bases, with 11 bases separating them. CDR3 residues: CASSLGFGGNYGYTF. As DNA, the CDR3 is TGTGCCAGCAGCTTAGGGTTCGGGGGGAACTATGGCTACACCTTC.

The gene calls are TRBV28 and TRBJ1-1; D remains unclear. The CDR3 spans 14 residues. The ends were cut back, 8 bases at V and 0 bases at J, with 13 bases in the middle. The germline gives CDR1 MDHEN, CDR2 SYDVKM. The CDR3: CASRTRRMNTEAFF. CDR3 nucleotides: TGTGCCAGCCGAACTAGACGCATGAACACTGAAGCTTTCTTT.

The rearrangement joins TRBV5-1 to TRBJ1-2, with D possibly TRBD1 on 6 matching bases. The CDR3 has 15 residues. The V and J ends lost 6 bases and 1 base respectively, with 16 bases between them. Germline-derived CDR1 and CDR2 are SGHRS and YFSETQ. CDR3 in amino acids: CASNTLGGSNYGYTF. The CDR3 region has the DNA TGCGCCAGCAACACGCTAGGGGGTAGTAACTATGGCTACACCTTC.

This chain connects TRBV10-1 to TRBJ1-2; D unclear. CDR1 is WNHNN and CDR2 is SYGVQD in the germline V gene (reference sequence). Trimming left V 6 bases short and J 5 bases short, with 13 bases between. The CDR3 totals 13 residues. As DNA, the CDR3 is TGCGCCAGCAGCCTTGATCGGGGTTATGGCTACACCTTC. Residues: CASSLDRGYGYTF.

This chain links TRBV7-2 with TRBJ1-2; 7 nucleotides agree with TRBD1. CDR1 and CDR2 from the germline V gene are SGHTA and FQGNSA. V shed 6 bases, J shed 3 bases, and the junction held 4 bases outside the gene matches. The CDR3 covers 13 residues. The CDR3 DNA sequence: TGTGCCAGCAGGTCGGGACAGCACTATGGCTACACCTTC. Translation gives CASRSGQHYGYTF.

The chain couples TRBV19 to TRBJ1-1; a weak D match, TRBD1 (6 bases). The CDR3 spans 16 residues. Germline CDR1 and CDR2: LNHDA and SQIVND (reference sequence). The V end lost 3 bases, the J end lost 0 bases, and 14 bases lay between the germline ends. The CDR3, as DNA: TGTGCCAGTAGTATGGCTCCCAGGGGAGTGAACACTGAAGCTTTCTTT. Protein product: CASSMAPRGVNTEAFF.

The V call is TRBV21-1, the J call TRBJ2-5; the table assigns TRBD2, which was not confirmed against the DNA. TRBV21-1 constitutes a pseudogene. This CDR3 has 18 amino acids. The CDR3: CASSKGDRGGRAQETQYF. In nucleotides, the CDR3 is TGTGCCAGCAGCAAAGGCGATCGGGGCGGGAGGGCTCAAGAGACCCAGTACTTC.

This clone was counted once. This sequence joins TRBV29-1 and TRBJ2-1, with 8 bases lining up with TRBD2. The CDR3 is made up of 13 amino acids. V shed 6 bases, J shed 5 bases, and the junction held 6 bases outside the gene matches. The germline V gene has CDR1 SQVTM and CDR2 ANQGSEA. The CDR3: CSVLTGRDNEQFF. CDR3 DNA: TGCAGCGTCCTCACCGGGAGGGACAATGAGCAGTTCTTC.

This clone was found a few times. This rearrangement joins TRBV4-2 to TRBJ1-6; D is ambiguous. The V gene's germline CDR1 is LGHNA and CDR2 YNFKEQ. The germline V and J ends were trimmed by 1 base and 7 bases, with 11 bases remaining between them. This CDR3 region has 15 residues. CDR3 sequence: CASSQGFGRNSPLHF. The CDR3 DNA is TGTGCCAGCAGCCAAGGATTCGGGAGGAATTCACCCCTCCACTTT.

The chain carries TRBV12-3 or TRBV12-4 and TRBJ2-7; a weak D match, TRBD1 (6 bases). The CDR3 consists of 13 residues. V was shortened by 3 bases and J by 7 bases, with 13 bases between the two germline ends. The CDR3 DNA is TGTGCCAGCAGTTTGACAGGCCGGAGGGAGCAGTACTTC. Its translation: CASSLTGRREQYF.

This clone was seen a single time. The chain carries TRBV5-6 and TRBJ1-2; 7 nucleotides match TRBD1. The CDR3 is 15 residues long. The V gene's germline CDR1 is SGHDT and CDR2 YYEEEE. Germline trimming cut 5 bases from V and 1 base from J; bases unmatched to any gene: 8. In DNA, the CDR3 is TGTGCCAGCAGGGGGACAGCTTTCTTTAACTATGGCTACACCTTC. It specifies CASRGTAFFNYGYTF.

The rearrangement joins TRBV6-5 to TRBJ2-7, with 11 positions matching TRBD2. This CDR3 is built from 16 residues. Losses at the gene ends were 4 bases for V and 2 bases for J; bases not matched to a gene: 7. Germline CDR1 MNHEY, CDR2 SVGAGI. Here the CDR3 reads CASSSPGTSGTYEQYF. The CDR3 DNA reads TGTGCCAGCAGTTCTCCGGGGACTAGCGGTACCTACGAGCAGTACTTC.

This clone was detected only once. This chain uses TRBV27 with TRBJ1-2; D remains ambiguous. Germline assignment: CDR1 MNHEY and CDR2 SMNVEV (reference sequence). This CDR3 comprises 13 residues. Trimming took 3 bases from V and 4 from J, leaving 9 bases between them. The CDR3 DNA reads as TGTGCCAGCAGTTTCGGGGTGGCCTATGGCTACACCTTC. Amino acid sequence: CASSFGVAYGYTF.

J is TRBJ2-7 and V is TRBV5-1, with a tentative D call TRBD2 (6 bases). The CDR3 is 14 residues long. Trimming left V 3 bases short and J 7 bases short, with 17 bases between. Germline V lookup: CDR1 SGHRS, CDR2 YFSETQ. The CDR3 reads CASSSQRAGGEQYF. For the CDR3, the DNA is TGCGCCAGCAGCTCCCAGCGTGCCGGGGGTGAGCAGTACTTC.

This rearrangement joins TRBV4-2 to TRBJ1-3; 7 nucleotides line up with TRBD1. Germline V gene data show CDR1 as LGHNA and CDR2 as YNFKEQ. The CDR3 sequence is 16 residues long. V was clipped by 0 bases and J by 2 bases; unmatched bases: 4. CDR3 nucleotide sequence: TGTGCCAGCAGCCAAGAACCAGGGGGAACTGGAAACACCATATATTTT. It yields the protein CASSQEPGGTGNTIYF.

As regards this clone: The junction does not match germline at one end; this may be a read error. Other DNA sequences in this sample translate to the same CDR3. The rearrangement uses TRBV7-2 and TRBJ1-6; TRBD1 aligns across 8 bases. The CDR3 contains 16 residues. Germline assignment: CDR1 SGHTA and CDR2 FQGNSA. The chain's CDR3 is CASSLVSDRGNSPLHF. The CDR3 coding sequence is TGTGCCAGCAGCTTAGTATCCGACAGGGGAAATTCACCCCTTCACTTT.

V and J are TRBV4-2 and TRBJ1-1; D unresolved. The CDR3 totals 12 residues. In germline, CDR1 is LGHNA, CDR2 YNFKEQ. Between the trimmed V and J ends, which lost 3 bases and 6 bases, there was a span of 8 bases. Here the CDR3 DNA reads TGTGCCAGCAGCCAGGGTGAGGCTGAAGCTTTCTTT. Translated: CASSQGEAEAFF.

V gene TRBV27 combines with J gene TRBJ2-7, with D tentatively TRBD1 (5 bases). V was trimmed by 9 bases and J by 2 bases, leaving 20 bases between them. The CDR3 consists of 15 residues. Germline V gene lookup returns CDR1 MNHEY and CDR2 SMNVEV (reference sequence). The CDR3 nucleotides read TGTGCCAGTCTAAACCTAAGGCAGGGAACCTACGAGCAGTACTTC. This encodes CASLNLRQGTYEQYF.

V gene TRBV12-5 combines with J gene TRBJ1-1; tentatively, D is TRBD1 (5 bases). This CDR3 contains 13 residues. Germline lookup yields CDR1 LGHNT and CDR2 FRNRAP. V lost 1 base and J lost 3, with 6 bases in between. DNA for the CDR3: TGTGCTAGTGGTTTGGGGGGGGACACTGAAGCTTTCTTT. Translated, it gives CASGLGGDTEAFF.

This chain links TRBV30 with TRBJ1-1, with 7 bases lining up with TRBD1. V was pared by 3 bases and J by 1 base, with 8 bases of the junction left unmatched. The length of the CDR3 is 15 residues. Germline CDR1 GTSNPN, CDR2 SVGIG (reference sequence). The chain's CDR3 is CAWRGGGQKNTEAFF. The CDR3, as DNA: TGTGCCTGGAGGGGTGGGGGACAGAAGAACACTGAAGCTTTCTTT. Looking up the rest from reference TRBV30 and TRBJ1-1 gives the full variable domain: SQTIHQWPATLVQPVGSPLSLECTVEGTSNPNLYWYRQAAGRGLQLLFYSVGIGQISSEVPQNLSASRPQDRQFILSSKKLLLSDSGFYLCAWRGGGQKNTEAFFGQGTRLTVV.

This clone was seen a handful of times. The chain recombines TRBV2 with TRBJ2-1; TRBD2 is a possible D gene (5 bases). V was shortened by 7 bases and J by 6 bases, with 16 bases between the two germline ends. The V gene's germline CDR1 is SNHLY and CDR2 FYNNEI. The CDR3 extends over 14 amino acids. CDR3 sequence reads: CASTREWLANEQFF. CDR3 in DNA: TGTGCCAGCACCCGGGAATGGCTCGCCAATGAGCAGTTCTTC.

This chain joins TRBV5-4 and TRBJ2-3, with TRBD1 matching 8 bases. J was trimmed by 0 bases and V by 5 bases; bases with no gene match: 2. Germline V gene sequence: CDR1 SGHNT, CDR2 YYREEE (reference sequence). This CDR3 is built from 14 residues. The CDR3 loop is CASRRTGSTDTQYF. CDR3 DNA sequence: TGTGCCAGCAGGCGGACAGGGAGCACAGATACGCAGTATTTT.

The chain links TRBV4-1 to TRBJ2-1, with 13 bases identical to TRBD2. The V gene end was trimmed by 4 bases and the J gene end by 10 bases; junction bases not matched to a gene: 7. The CDR3 runs 15 residues. Germline-derived CDR1 and CDR2 are MGHRA and YSYEKL. This CDR3 is CASSPRLAGGREQFF. Written as DNA, the CDR3 is TGCGCCAGCAGCCCCAGACTAGCGGGGGGTAGGGAGCAGTTCTTC.